These 4 T cell receptor beta chains were sequenced from one sample in a study of blood T cell repertoires in COVID-19. TCRdb keeps only in-frame clones here, not all; method: immunoSEQ multiplex PCR. The data hold 400,000 to 450,000 clones, with 85% to 90% observed a single time. The sample was peripheral blood. Every receptor here comes from a man aged 18 to 35 with COVID-19, enrolled during active disease.

The V and J genes are TRBV6-6 and TRBJ1-5, with D unclear. The CDR3 has 15 amino acids. Deletions cut 0 bases from V and 7 bases from J, with 13 bases between. Germline CDR1 reads MNHNY; CDR2 reads SVGAGI (reference sequence). The CDR3 sequence: CASSYSVNTNQPQHF. The CDR3 nucleotides are TGTGCCAGCAGTTACTCTGTAAACACCAACCAGCCCCAGCATTTT.

The chain couples TRBV18 to TRBJ2-7; 15 positions agree with TRBD2. The V segment lost 0 bases and the J segment 7 bases; nucleotides outside the gene matches: 7. The CDR3 sequence is 17 residues long. Germline V CDR1 and CDR2: KGHSH, LQKENI. For the CDR3, the DNA is TGTGCCAGCTCACCACCGGGACTAGCGGGAGGAACAGAAGAGCAGTACTTC. Protein sequence: CASSPPGLAGGTEEQYF.

The chain is built from TRBV4-1 and TRBJ2-1; 11 positions match TRBD1. The CDR3 is made up of 15 amino acids. V was clipped by 3 bases and J by 9 bases; unmatched bases: 7. CDR1 and CDR2 (germline): MGHRA, YSYEKL. CDR3 coding DNA: TGCGCCAGCAGCCACAGAGGACAGGGGGCAGGTGAGCAGTTCTTC. It encodes CASSHRGQGAGEQFF.

This rearrangement joins TRBV12-3 or TRBV12-4 to TRBJ2-7; D ambiguous. The V and J ends lost 8 bases and 0 bases respectively, with 11 bases between them. This CDR3 is 13 amino acids long. The CDR3 DNA reads as TGTGCCAGCCGGAACGCAGGCTCCTACGAGCAGTACTTC. Translating gives CASRNAGSYEQYF.